The 13 T cell receptor beta chains below all came from one sample that was sequenced in a study of beta chain features in type 1 diabetes. The entirety of the isolated RNA underwent reverse transcription, so expressed TCRB transcripts were sequenced. Generated by immunoSEQ multiplex PCR, the TCRdb table keeps only in-frame clones and is missing some. The table includes about 320,000 clones, 14% detected once. Source material: central memory CD4+ T cells from blood. Receptor source: a man aged 25 to 40 in good health.

As regards this clone: Other nucleotide sequences from this sample produce the same CDR3. This sequence joins TRBV7-2 and TRBJ2-5; D is undetermined. Per germline, CDR1 SGHTA and CDR2 FQGNSA. The CDR3 is made up of 11 amino acids. Trimming left V 3 bases short and J 5 bases short, with 4 bases between. CDR3 loop: CASSFKETQYF. The DNA of the CDR3 is TGTGCCAGCAGCTTTAAGGAGACCCAGTACTTC.

A few counts support this clone. The chain couples TRBV13 to TRBJ1-3; D is ambiguous. V was cut by 3 bases and J by 4 bases, with 7 bases left in between. This CDR3 contains 13 residues. CDR1 and CDR2 from the germline V gene are PRHDT and FYEKMQ (reference sequence). This CDR3 is CASSLRVGNTIYF. In DNA form, the CDR3 reads TGTGCCAGCAGCTTGCGGGTCGGAAACACCATATATTTT. Using reference TRBV13 and TRBJ1-3 for the parts outside the CDR3, the full variable domain is AAGVIQSPRHLIKEKRETATLKCYPIPRHDTVYWYQQGPGQDPQFLISFYEKMQSDKGSIPDRFSAQQFSDYHSELNMSSLELGDSALYFCASSLRVGNTIYFGEGSWLTVV.

In its sample, this clone was seen a few times. The chain joins TRBV10-3 to TRBJ1-4; TRBD1 aligns across 10 bases. Per the germline V gene, CDR1 is ENHRY and CDR2 is SYGVKD. The J segment lost 5 bases and the V segment lost 4 bases, leaving 4 bases of the junction unmatched. The CDR3 length is 15 residues. The CDR3 nucleotides are TGTGCCATCAGTGTGGGGACAGGGGTAAATGAAAAACTGTTTTTT. Translation: CAISVGTGVNEKLFF.

This clone was detected only once. The V gene is TRBV6-4, the J gene TRBJ2-5, with D tentatively TRBD2 (7 bases). Trimming left V 5 bases short and J 2 bases short, with 15 bases between. CDR3 size: 15 residues. Looked up from germline, CDR1 is MRHNA and CDR2 is SNTAGT. As DNA, the CDR3 is TGTGCCAGCAGTCTAGTCGCGGGGGCACAAGAGACCCAGTACTTC. It translates to CASSLVAGAQETQYF.

This clone was observed many times. The chain combines TRBV23-1 with TRBJ2-3; D is ambiguous. TRBV23-1 is given ORF status, its function remaining uncertain. The CDR3 extends over 16 amino acids. The V and J ends lost 1 base and 0 bases respectively, with 11 bases between them. CDR3 sequence: CASSQLDGPSTDTQYF. The DNA of the CDR3 is TGCGCCAGCAGTCAATTAGACGGACCCAGCACAGATACGCAGTATTTT.

V is TRBV7-2 and J is TRBJ1-2; D is perhaps TRBD1 (5 bases). CDR1 and CDR2 from the germline V gene are SGHTA and FQGNSA. Trimming cost V 3 bases and J 2 bases, with 7 bases left between them. This CDR3 has 13 amino acids. The CDR3 sequence: CASSLQGNYGYTF. CDR3 DNA sequence: TGTGCCAGCAGCTTGCAGGGAAACTATGGCTACACCTTC.

This sequence joins TRBV18 and TRBJ2-1, with D maybe TRBD1 (5 bases). Trimming shortened V by 5 bases and J by 3 bases, and 8 bases separated the two germline ends. Germline V lookup: CDR1 KGHSH, CDR2 LQKENI. This CDR3 has 13 residues. CDR3 sequence: CASSGAIYNEQFF. CDR3 coding DNA: TGTGCCAGCTCAGGGGCTATCTACAATGAGCAGTTCTTC. Full variable domain (missing parts from reference TRBV18 and TRBJ2-1): NAGVMQNPRHLVRRRGQEARLRCSPMKGHSHVYWYRQLPEEGLKFMVYLQKENIIDESGMPKERFSAEFPKEGPSILRIQQVVRGDSAAYFCASSGAIYNEQFFGPGTRLTVL.

This clone showed up just a few times. The rearrangement links TRBV2 to TRBJ1-5; TRBD1 matches at 9 bases. V lost 6 bases and J lost 6; bases outside the gene matches: 9. This CDR3 contains 15 residues. Looked up from germline, CDR1 is SNHLY and CDR2 is FYNNEI. CDR3 sequence (DNA): TGTGCCAGCAGCTTAGGGACAGGGAACGGTCAGCCCCAGCATTTT. Encoded protein: CASSLGTGNGQPQHF. Based on the CDR3 plus reference TRBV2 and TRBJ1-5, the full variable domain is EPEVTQTPSHQVTQMGQEVILRCVPISNHLYFYWYRQILGQKVEFLVSFYNNEISEKSEIFDDQFSVERPDGSNFTLKIRSTKLEDSAMYFCASSLGTGNGQPQHFGDGTRLSIL.

This clone was seen ten or more times. The V and J genes are TRBV14 and TRBJ2-7; the match to TRBD1 covers 7 bases. After removal of 4 bases from V and 6 bases from J, the junction contained 12 bases not matched to a gene. The CDR3 totals 15 residues. Germline CDR1 and CDR2: SGHDN and FVKESK. The CDR3 coding sequence is TGTGCCAGCAGCCCTTTGACAGGGAGTTCGCGCGAGCAGTACTTC. Translation gives CASSPLTGSSREQYF.

The V and J genes are TRBV30 and TRBJ1-5; D uncertain. V lost 0 bases to trimming and J lost 6 bases, with 9 bases between them. CDR3 length: 13 amino acids. The germline gives CDR1 GTSNPN, CDR2 SVGIG (reference sequence). CDR3 residues: CAWSVQRAQPQHF. CDR3 DNA sequence: TGTGCCTGGAGTGTACAAAGGGCTCAGCCCCAGCATTTT.

The sample holds a few counts of this clone. The rearrangement links TRBV2 to TRBJ2-7; D is possibly TRBD2 (5 bases). Trimming pared 7 bases from V and 4 bases from J, leaving 11 bases between. CDR1 SNHLY and CDR2 FYNNEI come from the germline V gene. The CDR3 has 12 amino acids. CDR3: CASKDLGYEQYF. The DNA for the CDR3 is TGTGCCAGCAAGGACTTGGGATACGAGCAGTACTTC.

Only a few counts were recorded for this clone. The gene calls are TRBV21-1 and TRBJ2-7. TRBV21-1 is assigned pseudogene status. The CDR3 covers 15 residues. CDR3: CASSNKSRFNYEQYV. Here the CDR3 DNA reads TGTGCCAGCAGCAATAAGAGCAGGTTCAACTACGAGCAGTACGTC.

Concerning this clone itself: Other DNA sequences within the sample encode an identical CDR3. The rearrangement links TRBV5-4 to TRBJ2-1, with TRBD2 identical over 14 bases. The CDR3 length is 16 residues. V gave up 0 bases and J gave up 6 bases; unmatched junction bases: 2. Germline CDR1 SGHNT, CDR2 YYREEE (reference sequence). The CDR3 DNA follows: TGTGCCAGCAGCTTGGCCGGGACTAGCGGGAGCAATGAGCAGTTCTTC. It is translated as CASSLAGTSGSNEQFF. Combining the CDR3 with reference TRBV5-4 and TRBJ2-1 gives the whole variable domain ETGVTQSPTHLIKTRGQQVTLRCSSQSGHNTVSWYQQALGQGPQFIFQYYREEENGRGNFPPRFSGLQFPNYSSELNVNALELDDSALYLCASSLAGTSGSNEQFFGPGTRLTVL.